Sequencing of this T cell receptor beta chain was carried out in a study of blood T cell repertoires in COVID-19. Source study methods: Cell counts per sample came from amplifying reference gene primers. The table came from immunoSEQ multiplex PCR; TCRdb's copy has only in-frame clones and leaves some out. V and J calls and clone size are given by that table; D and trimming were obtained from the DNA. The data contain fewer than 90,000 clones, roughly 90% of them seen just once; the ten biggest clones take up approximately 15%. This clone was detected only a few times. This CDR3 spans 11 amino acids. Trimming left V 6 bases short and J 4 bases short, with 5 bases between. Germline values: CDR1 MNHEY, CDR2 SVGAGI.

This clonotype was obtained from a male donor with acute or convalescent COVID-19. The chain joins TRBV6-5 to TRBJ2-3; the D gene is possibly TRBD2 (5 bases). The sequenced material came from peripheral blood. The CDR3 DNA is TGTGCCAGCAGGGAGGCAGATACGCAGTATTTT. This encodes CASREADTQYF.